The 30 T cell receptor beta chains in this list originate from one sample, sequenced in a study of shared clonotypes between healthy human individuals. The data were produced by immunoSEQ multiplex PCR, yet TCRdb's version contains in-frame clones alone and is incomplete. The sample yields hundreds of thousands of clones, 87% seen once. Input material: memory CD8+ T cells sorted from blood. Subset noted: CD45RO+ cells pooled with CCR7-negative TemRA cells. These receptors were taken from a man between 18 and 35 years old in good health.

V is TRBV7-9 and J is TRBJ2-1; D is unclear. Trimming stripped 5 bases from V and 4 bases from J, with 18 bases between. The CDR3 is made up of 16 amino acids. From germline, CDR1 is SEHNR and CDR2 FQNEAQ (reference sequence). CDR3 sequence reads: CASSLYVADWYNEQFF. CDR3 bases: TGTGCCAGCAGCCTATATGTGGCTGATTGGTACAATGAGCAGTTCTTC.

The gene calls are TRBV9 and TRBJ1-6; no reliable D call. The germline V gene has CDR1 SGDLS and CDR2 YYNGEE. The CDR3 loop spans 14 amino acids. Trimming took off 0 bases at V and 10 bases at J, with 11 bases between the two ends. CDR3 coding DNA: TGTGCCAGCAGCGTAGCGTCAGAACACTCACCCCTCCACTTT. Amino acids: CASSVASEHSPLHF.

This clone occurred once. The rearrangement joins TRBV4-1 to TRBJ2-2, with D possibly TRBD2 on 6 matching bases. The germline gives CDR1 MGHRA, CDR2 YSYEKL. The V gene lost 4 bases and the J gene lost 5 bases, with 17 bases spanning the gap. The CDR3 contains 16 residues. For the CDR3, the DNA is TGCGCCAGCAGCCTACAGGAGGGCCTATTTACCGGGGAGCTGTTTTTT. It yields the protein CASSLQEGLFTGELFF.

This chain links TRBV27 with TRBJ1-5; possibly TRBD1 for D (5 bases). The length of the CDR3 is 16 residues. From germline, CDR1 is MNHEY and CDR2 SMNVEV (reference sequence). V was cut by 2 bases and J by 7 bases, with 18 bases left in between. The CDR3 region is CASSLRGAIAGQPQHF. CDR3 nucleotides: TGTGCCAGCAGTTTACGAGGGGCCATTGCCGGGCAGCCCCAGCATTTT.

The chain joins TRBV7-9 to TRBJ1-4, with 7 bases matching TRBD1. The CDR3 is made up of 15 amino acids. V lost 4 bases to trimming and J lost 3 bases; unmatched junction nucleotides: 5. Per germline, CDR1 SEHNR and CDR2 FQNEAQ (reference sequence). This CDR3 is CASSSYGTANEKLFF. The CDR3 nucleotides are TGTGCCAGCAGCTCCTACGGGACAGCTAATGAAAAACTGTTTTTT.

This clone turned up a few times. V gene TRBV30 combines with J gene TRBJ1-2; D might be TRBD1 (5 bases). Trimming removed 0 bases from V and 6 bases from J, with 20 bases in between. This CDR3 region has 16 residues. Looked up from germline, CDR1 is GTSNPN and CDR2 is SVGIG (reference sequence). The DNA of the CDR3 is TGTGCCTGGAGTGTACCCGATTGGGGGACCGGGAATGGCTACACCTTC. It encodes CAWSVPDWGTGNGYTF.

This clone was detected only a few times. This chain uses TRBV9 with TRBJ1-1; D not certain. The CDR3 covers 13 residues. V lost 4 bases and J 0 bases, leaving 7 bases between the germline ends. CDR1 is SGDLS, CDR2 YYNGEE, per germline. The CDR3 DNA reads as TGTGCCAGCAGCAACCAGATGAACACTGAAGCTTTCTTT. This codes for CASSNQMNTEAFF.

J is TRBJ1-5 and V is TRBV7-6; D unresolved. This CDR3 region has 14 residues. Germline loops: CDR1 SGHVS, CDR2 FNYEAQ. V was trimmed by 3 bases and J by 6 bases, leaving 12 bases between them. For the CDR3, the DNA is TGTGCCAGCAGCTTGTTATGGTATGGTCAGCCCCAGCATTTT. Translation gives CASSLLWYGQPQHF.

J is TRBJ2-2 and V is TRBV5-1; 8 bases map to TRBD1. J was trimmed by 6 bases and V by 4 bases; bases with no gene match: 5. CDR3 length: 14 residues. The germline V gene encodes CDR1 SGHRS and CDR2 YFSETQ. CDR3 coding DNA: TGCGCCAGCAGCCCACGACAGGGGTCCGGGGAGCTGTTTTTT. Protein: CASSPRQGSGELFF. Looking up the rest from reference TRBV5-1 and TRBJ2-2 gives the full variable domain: KAGVTQTPRYLIKTRGQQVTLSCSPISGHRSVSWYQQTPGQGLQFLFEYFSETQRNKGNFPGRFSGRQFSNSRSEMNVSTLELGDSALYLCASSPRQGSGELFFGEGSRLTVL.

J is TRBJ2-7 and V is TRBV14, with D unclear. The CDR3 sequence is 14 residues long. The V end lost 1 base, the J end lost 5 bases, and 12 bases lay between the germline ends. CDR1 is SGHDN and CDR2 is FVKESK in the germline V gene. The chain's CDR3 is CASSQAMFTHEQYF. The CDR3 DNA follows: TGTGCCAGCAGCCAAGCAATGTTTACGCACGAGCAGTACTTC.

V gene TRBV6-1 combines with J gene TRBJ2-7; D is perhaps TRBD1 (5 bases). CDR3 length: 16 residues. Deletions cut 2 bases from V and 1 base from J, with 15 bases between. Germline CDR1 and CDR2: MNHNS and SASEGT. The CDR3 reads CASSEWLQGGSYEQYF. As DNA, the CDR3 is TGTGCCAGCAGTGAATGGTTGCAGGGTGGATCCTACGAGCAGTACTTC.

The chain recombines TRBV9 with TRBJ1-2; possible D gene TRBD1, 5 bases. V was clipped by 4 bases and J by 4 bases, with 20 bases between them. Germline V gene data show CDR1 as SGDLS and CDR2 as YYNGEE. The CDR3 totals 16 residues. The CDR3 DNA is TGTGCCAGCAGCTCTTGGGGAGGGGTCGGTAGCTATGGCTACACCTTC. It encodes CASSSWGGVGSYGYTF.

Here the CDR3 reads CAWSVEVWETQYF. CDR3 nucleotides: TGTGCCTGGAGTGTGGAGGTCTGGGAGACCCAGTACTTC. The chain recombines TRBV30 with TRBJ2-5; weak D call: TRBD2 (5 bases). Trimming cost V 0 bases and J 5 bases, with 10 bases left between them. Looked up from germline, CDR1 is GTSNPN and CDR2 is SVGIG (reference sequence). The CDR3 extends over 13 amino acids.

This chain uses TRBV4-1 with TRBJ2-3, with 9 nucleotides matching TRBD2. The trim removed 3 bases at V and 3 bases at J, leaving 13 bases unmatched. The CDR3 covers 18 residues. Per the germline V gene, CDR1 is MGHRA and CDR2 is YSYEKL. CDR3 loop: CASSQLTWRGGSTDTQYF. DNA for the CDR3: TGCGCCAGCAGCCAGCTCACCTGGCGGGGGGGTAGTACAGATACGCAGTATTTT.

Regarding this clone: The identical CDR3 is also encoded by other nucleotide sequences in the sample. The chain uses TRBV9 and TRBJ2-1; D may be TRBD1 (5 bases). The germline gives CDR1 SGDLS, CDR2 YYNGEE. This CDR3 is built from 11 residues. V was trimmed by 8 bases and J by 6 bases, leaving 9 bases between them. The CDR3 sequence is CASSGLNEQFF. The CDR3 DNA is TGTGCCAGTTCAGGGCTCAATGAGCAGTTCTTC.

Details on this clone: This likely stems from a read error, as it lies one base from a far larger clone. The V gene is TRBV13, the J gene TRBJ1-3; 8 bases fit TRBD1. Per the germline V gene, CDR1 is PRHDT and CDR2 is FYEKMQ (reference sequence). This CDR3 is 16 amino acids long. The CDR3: CASRSTWTGSGSTIYF. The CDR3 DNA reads TGTGCCAGCAGGTCAACCTGGACAGGGTCTGGAAGCACCATATATTTT.

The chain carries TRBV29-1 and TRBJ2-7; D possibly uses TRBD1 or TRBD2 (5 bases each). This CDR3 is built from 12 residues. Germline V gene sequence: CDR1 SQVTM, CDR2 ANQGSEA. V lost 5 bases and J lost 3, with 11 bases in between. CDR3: CSVLGRGYEQYF. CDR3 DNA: TGCAGCGTTTTGGGACGGGGCTACGAGCAGTACTTC.

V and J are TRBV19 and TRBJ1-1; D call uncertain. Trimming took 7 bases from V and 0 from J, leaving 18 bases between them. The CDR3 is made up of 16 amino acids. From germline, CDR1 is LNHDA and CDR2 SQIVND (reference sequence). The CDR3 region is CASISFENFMNTEAFF. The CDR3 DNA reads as TGTGCCAGTATATCGTTTGAAAACTTCATGAACACTGAAGCTTTCTTT. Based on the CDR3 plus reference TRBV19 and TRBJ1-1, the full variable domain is DGGITQSPKYLFRKEGQNVTLSCEQNLNHDAMYWYRQDPGQGLRLIYYSQIVNDFQKGDIAEGYSVSREKKESFPLTVTSAQKNPTAFYLCASISFENFMNTEAFFGQGTRLTVV.

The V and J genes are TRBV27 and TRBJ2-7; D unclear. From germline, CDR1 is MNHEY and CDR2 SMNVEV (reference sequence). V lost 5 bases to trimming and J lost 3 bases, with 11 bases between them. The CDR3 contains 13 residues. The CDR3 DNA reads TGTGCCAGCAGTCTTTTAGAAAGCTACGAGCAGTACTTC. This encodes CASSLLESYEQYF.

For the CDR3, the DNA is TGTGCCAGCAGCCAAGGGGGACTAGCGATGAACAATGAGCAGTTCTTC. As protein: CASSQGGLAMNNEQFF. The chain combines TRBV14 with TRBJ2-1; TRBD2 aligns across 10 bases. CDR3 length equals 16 residues. Losses at the gene ends were 1 base for V and 5 bases for J; bases not matched to a gene: 5. Germline CDR1 is SGHDN and CDR2 is FVKESK.

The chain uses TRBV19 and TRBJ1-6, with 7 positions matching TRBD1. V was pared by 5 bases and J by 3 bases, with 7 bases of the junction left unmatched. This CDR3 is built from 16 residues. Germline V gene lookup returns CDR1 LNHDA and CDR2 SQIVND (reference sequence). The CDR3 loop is CASSSPWDSYNSPLHF. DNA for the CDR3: TGTGCCAGTAGTTCCCCCTGGGACAGCTATAATTCACCCCTCCACTTT.

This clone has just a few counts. In DNA, the CDR3 is TGTGCCAGCAGCTTGTTGGCGCAGAGGAGTGGCTACACCTTC. Translating it yields CASSLLAQRSGYTF. The genes are TRBV5-4 and TRBJ1-2; the D is unclear. V was cut by 1 base and J by 7 bases, with 14 bases left in between. This CDR3 has 14 amino acids. Germline V gene sequence: CDR1 SGHNT, CDR2 YYREEE (reference sequence).

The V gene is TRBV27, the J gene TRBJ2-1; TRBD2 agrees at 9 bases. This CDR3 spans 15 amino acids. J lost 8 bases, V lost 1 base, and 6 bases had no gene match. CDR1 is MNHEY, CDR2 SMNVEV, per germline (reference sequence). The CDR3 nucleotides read TGTGCCAGCAGTTTATTAGGGACTAGCCTCGATGAGCAGTTCTTC. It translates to CASSLLGTSLDEQFF.

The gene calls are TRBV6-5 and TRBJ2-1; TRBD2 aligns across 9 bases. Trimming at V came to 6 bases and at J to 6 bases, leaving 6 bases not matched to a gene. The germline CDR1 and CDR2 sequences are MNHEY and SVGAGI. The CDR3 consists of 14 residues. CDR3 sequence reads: CASRDLAGVNEQFF. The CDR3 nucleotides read TGTGCCAGCAGGGACTTAGCGGGGGTCAATGAGCAGTTCTTC.

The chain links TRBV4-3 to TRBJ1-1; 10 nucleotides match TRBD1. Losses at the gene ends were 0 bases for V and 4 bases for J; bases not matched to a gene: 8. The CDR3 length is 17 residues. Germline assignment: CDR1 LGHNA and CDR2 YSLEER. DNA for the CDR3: TGCGCCAGCAGCCAAGATAGAGGGACAGGGGCTGGCACTGAAGCTTTCTTT. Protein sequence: CASSQDRGTGAGTEAFF.

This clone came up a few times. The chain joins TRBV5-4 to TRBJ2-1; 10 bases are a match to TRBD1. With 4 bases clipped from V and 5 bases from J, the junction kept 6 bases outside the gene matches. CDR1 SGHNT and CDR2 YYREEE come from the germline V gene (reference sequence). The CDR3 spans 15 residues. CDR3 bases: TGTGCCAGCAGCGGGGGACAGGGGCGACACAATGAGCAGTTCTTC. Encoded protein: CASSGGQGRHNEQFF.

The CDR3 is CASSLRPGDQPQHF. In DNA, the CDR3 is TGTGCCAGCAGCTTAAGGCCAGGGGATCAGCCCCAGCATTTT. V usage is TRBV7-6 and J usage is TRBJ1-5, with D possibly matching TRBD1 (6 bases). Deletions cut 2 bases from V and 5 bases from J, with 10 bases between. This CDR3 spans 14 amino acids. Germline V gives CDR1 SGHVS, CDR2 FNYEAQ.

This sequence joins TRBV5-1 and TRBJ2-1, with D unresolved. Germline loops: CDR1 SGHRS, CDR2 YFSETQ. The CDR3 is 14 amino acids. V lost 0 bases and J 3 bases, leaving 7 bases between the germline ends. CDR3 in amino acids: CASSLDFGYNEQFF. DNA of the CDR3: TGCGCCAGCAGCTTGGATTTTGGCTACAATGAGCAGTTCTTC.

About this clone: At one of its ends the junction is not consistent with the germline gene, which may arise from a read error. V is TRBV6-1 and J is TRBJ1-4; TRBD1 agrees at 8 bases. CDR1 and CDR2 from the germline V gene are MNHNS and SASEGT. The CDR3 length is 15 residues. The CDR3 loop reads CASSGTGSTSEKLFF. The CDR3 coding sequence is TGTGCCAGCAGTGGGACAGGGTCGACTAGTGAAAAACTGTTTTTT.

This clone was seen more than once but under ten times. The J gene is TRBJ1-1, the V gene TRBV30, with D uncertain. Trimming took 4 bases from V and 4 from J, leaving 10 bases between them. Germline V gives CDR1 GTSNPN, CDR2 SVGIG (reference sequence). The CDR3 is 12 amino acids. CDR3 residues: CAWNRVGTEAFF. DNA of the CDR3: TGTGCCTGGAATCGGGTTGGCACTGAAGCTTTCTTT.